The present TCR beta chain was sequenced within a study of human T cells and chemical hapten exposure. Documented time point: patch test 1, 2 weeks after DPC sensitization. Treatment given: therapeutic diphenylcyclopropenone sensitization with weekly scalp DPC. Worth noting for this clonotype: Its matching antigen is unknown.

TCRdb passed the RACE reads through MiXCR, listing each CDR3 protein once. There are tens of thousands of distinct CDR3 sequences in the sample; about 10% occur only once, and 2% to 2.5% lies in the top ten. This CDR3 is built from 16 residues. Trimming took off 4 bases at V and 2 bases at J, with 16 bases between the two ends. Germline CDR1 is MNHEY and CDR2 is SVGEGT. Points from the study as a whole: Higher patch test scores went with higher counts of PT1 expanded TCRs.

The genes are TRBV6-2 or TRBV6-3 and TRBJ2-3; no definite D call. The sequenced sample was whole blood, obtained in connection with sensitization to the hapten diphenylcyclopropenone (DPC). This TCR came from a man between 35 and 55 years old with alopecia areata. Some clones in this sample may be carry-over from other donors' samples. The CDR3 DNA sequence: TGTGCCAGCAGTTCCCAAGAGATCTCGATCACAGATACGCAGTATTTT. Residues: CASSSQEISITDTQYF.